This is a list of T cell receptor beta chains from one sample in a study of blood T cell repertoires in COVID-19. Only in-frame clones appear in the TCRdb table, and some are missing; sequencing was by immunoSEQ multiplex PCR. The sample contains over 600,000 clones, approximately 90% of which appear only once. The sample consisted of peripheral blood. The receptors stem from a woman younger than 35 with acute or convalescent COVID-19. Each CDR3 is given with its conserved first and last residue. The order of the fields is V gene, J gene, clone size, D gene, CDR3 DNA, CDR3 protein. A D gene is named only where the DNA matches it firmly. Size is stated for part of the rows, as once, few or many counts, or as a class when the clone is expanded.

TRBV24-1	TRBJ1-1	-	-	TGTGCCACCAGTGATTTGCGACCTCAGGGGAACACTGAAGCTTTCTTT	CATSDLRPQGNTEAFF
TRBV25-1	TRBJ1-3	-	-	TGTGCCAGCAGTGAATATTTCCCTAGCTCTGGAAACACCATATATTTT	CASSEYFPSSGNTIYF
TRBV5-4	TRBJ1-2	-	TRBD1	TGTGCCAGCAGCCCCAGACCGGGACAGGGTTCGCACTATGGCTACACCTTC	CASSPRPGQGSHYGYTF
TRBV28	TRBJ2-7	-	TRBD1	TGTGCCAGCAGTTTCACAGGGGGCACCCCCTACGAGCAGTACTTC	CASSFTGGTPYEQYF
TRBV2	TRBJ1-4	-	TRBD1	TGTGCCAGCAGTGCAACAGGGGGGCCTAATGAAAAACTGTTTTTT	CASSATGGPNEKLFF
TRBV7-9	TRBJ2-1	-	TRBD1	TGTGCCAGCAGCGAGGACAGGGTGGGGGATGAGCAGTTCTTC	CASSEDRVGDEQFF
TRBV4-1	TRBJ1-1	-	TRBD1	TGCGCCAGCAGAGCCGGGACAGCCATTAACACTGAAGCTTTCTTT	CASRAGTAINTEAFF
TRBV2	TRBJ1-2	-	TRBD1	TGTGCCATAACAGGGGGCGCGGATTACTTCGGCTACACCTTC	CAITGGADYFGYTF
TRBV5-1	TRBJ1-1	-	-	TGCGCCAGCAGACCCGGACAGAATGAAGCTTTCTTT	CASRPGQNEAFF
TRBV11-2	TRBJ2-1	-	-	TGTGCCAGCAGCTTAGCCCCCGGGGGACACAATGAGCAGTTCTTC	CASSLAPGGHNEQFF
TRBV27	TRBJ1-2	-	TRBD1	TGTGCCAGCAGCGTCGTGGGACAGGGGGCCGTTGGCTACACCTTC	CASSVVGQGAVGYTF
TRBV19	TRBJ2-7	-	-	TGTGCCAGTAGTAAGGTCCGGTTTGAGGGAACCTACGAGCAGTACTTC	CASSKVRFEGTYEQYF
TRBV10-2	TRBJ2-3	-	-	TGCGCCAGCAGTGAACAGGGCTCAGATACGCAGTATTTT	CASSEQGSDTQYF
TRBV27	TRBJ1-2	-	-	TGTGCCAGCAGTTTATCGGTCCGGAACTATGGCTACACCTTC	CASSLSVRNYGYTF
TRBV5-1	TRBJ1-2	-	TRBD1	TGCGCCAGCAACCTGGACAGGGTTGCTACTGGCTACACCTTC	CASNLDRVATGYTF
TRBV24-1	TRBJ2-1	-	TRBD2	TGTGCCACCAGTGATCCCGGGACTAGCGGGGGGGCGGCCTACAATGAGCAGTTCTTC	CATSDPGTSGGAAYNEQFF
TRBV24-1	TRBJ1-4	-	-	TGTGCCACCAGACGCTCCCATTTGGGGGGAAATGAAAAACTGTTTTTT	CATRRSHLGGNEKLFF
TRBV19	TRBJ1-2	-	-	TGTGCCAGTAGTATAGACGCCGTCGCTAGCTCTTATGGCTACACCTTC	CASSIDAVASSYGYTF
TRBV27	TRBJ1-2	-	TRBD1	TGTGCCAGCAGTCGCAACCAGGGGGGCGGGTATGGCTACACCTTC	CASSRNQGGGYGYTF
TRBV6-2/TRBV6-3	TRBJ1-6	-	TRBD1	TGTGCCAGCAGTGCCGACAGGGAAACTTCACCCCTCCACTTT	CASSADRETSPLHF
TRBV30	TRBJ1-2	-	TRBD1	TGTGCCTGGAGTCCGGATGCAGGGGGCTCTAACTATGGCTACACCTTC	CAWSPDAGGSNYGYTF
TRBV12-5	TRBJ1-1	-	TRBD1	TGTGCTAGTGGCAGGGGGCAGATGAACACTGAAGCTTTCTTT	CASGRGQMNTEAFF
TRBV7-2	TRBJ1-5	-	-	TGTGCCAGCAGCTTTGGGGCGGTTCAGCCCCAGCATTTT	CASSFGAVQPQHF
TRBV4-1	TRBJ1-1	few	-	TGCGCCAGCAGCCGAGGGGACACTCGGAACACTGAAGCTTTCTTT	CASSRGDTRNTEAFF
TRBV11-1	TRBJ2-1	-	TRBD2	TGTGCCAGCAGCTTAGCGTCTAGCGGGGGGCCACATGAGCAGTTCTTC	CASSLASSGGPHEQFF
TRBV28	TRBJ2-1	-	-	TGTGCCAGCACCACCCCCGCGGTCCGGCACAATGAGCAGTTCTTC	CASTTPAVRHNEQFF
TRBV2	TRBJ2-7	-	TRBD1	TGTGCCGGTAGCTGGGACAGGCCCTACGAGCAGTACTTC	CAGSWDRPYEQYF
TRBV5-6	TRBJ1-2	-	-	TGTGCCAGCAGCTTGGGCGGGCAAACCCGTCCTAACTATGGCTACACCTTC	CASSLGGQTRPNYGYTF
TRBV9	TRBJ2-1	-	-	TGTGCCAGCAGCGTAGTGCCGTCATCCCTAAAATATGAGCAGTTCTTC	CASSVVPSSLKYEQFF
TRBV7-2	TRBJ1-2	-	-	TGTGCCAGCAATCCAGGGTTGGACTATGGCTACACCTTC	CASNPGLDYGYTF
TRBV11-1	TRBJ1-1	-	TRBD1	TGTGCCAGCTCAACAGGGGTACGCAACACTGAAGCTTTCTTT	CASSTGVRNTEAFF
TRBV24-1	TRBJ1-1	-	-	TGTGCCACCTCCCTCGGAGGGGTTGGTGGTGAAGCTTTCTTT	CATSLGGVGGEAFF
TRBV27	TRBJ1-5	-	TRBD1	TGTGCCAGCAGTTTAAGGGGGCGACAGGGAGATTCCCCCACATTGAGTCAGCCCCAGCATTTT	CASSLRGRQGDSPTLSQPQHF
TRBV23-1	TRBJ1-5	once	TRBD1	TGCGCCAGCAGTCGGGACAGGCAATTAGGTAGACCCCAGCATTTT	CASSRDRQLGRPQHF
TRBV3-1/TRBV3-2	TRBJ1-4	-	TRBD1	TGTGCCAGCCGCTTACAGGGGGCAGGAGAAAAACTGTTTTTT	CASRLQGAGEKLFF
TRBV7-9	TRBJ2-3	-	TRBD2	TGTGCCAGCAGCTTCCCGGGACTAGCGGAAGGGACAGATACGCAGTATTTT	CASSFPGLAEGTDTQYF
TRBV6-5	TRBJ1-2	-	TRBD1	TGTGCCAGCAGTTATTCGGGACAGGGGGGCTACACCTTC	CASSYSGQGGYTF
TRBV18	TRBJ1-2	once	TRBD1	TGTGCCAGCTCACCCGCCGGGACAGGGAATGGCTACACCTTC	CASSPAGTGNGYTF
TRBV3-1/TRBV3-2	TRBJ2-7	-	TRBD1	TGTGCCAGCAGCCCCCGGACAGGGTTCAACTACGAGCAGTACTTC	CASSPRTGFNYEQYF
TRBV24-1	TRBJ2-1	-	TRBD1	TGTGCCACCAGTGATCCTACGGGACAGGACTTTAATGAGCAGTTCTTC	CATSDPTGQDFNEQFF
TRBV12-3/TRBV12-4	TRBJ2-2	-	-	TGTGCCAGCAGTCCGGAGGTCGGGGAGCTGTTTTTT	CASSPEVGELFF
TRBV5-1	TRBJ1-2	-	-	TGCGCCAGCAGCTTGGGGACAGCCTACTATGGCTACACCTTC	CASSLGTAYYGYTF
TRBV29-1	TRBJ1-2	-	-	TGCAGCGCGGAGGGGACGGGTCGGGACTTCTATGGCTACACCTTC	CSAEGTGRDFYGYTF
TRBV5-1	TRBJ2-7	-	-	TGCGCCAGCAGCTTGGGAGGTGGGGAGCAGTACTTC	CASSLGGGEQYF
TRBV30	TRBJ1-1	-	-	TGTGCCTGGAGTTCCTGGACCTACCTGGGGCATCGGAACACTGAAGCTTTCTTT	CAWSSWTYLGHRNTEAFF
TRBV3-1/TRBV3-2	TRBJ1-5	-	-	TGTGCCAGCAGCCACAGGGGCCTCGGGCAGCCCCAGCATTTT	CASSHRGLGQPQHF